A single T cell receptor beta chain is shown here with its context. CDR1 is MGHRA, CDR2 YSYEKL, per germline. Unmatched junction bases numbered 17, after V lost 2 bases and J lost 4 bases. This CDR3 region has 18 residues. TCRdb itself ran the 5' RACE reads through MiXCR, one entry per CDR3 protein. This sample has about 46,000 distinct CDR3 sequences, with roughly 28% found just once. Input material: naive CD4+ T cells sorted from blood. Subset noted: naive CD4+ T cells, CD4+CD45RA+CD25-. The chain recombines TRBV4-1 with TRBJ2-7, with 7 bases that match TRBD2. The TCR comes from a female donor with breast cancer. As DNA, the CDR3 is TGCGCCAGCAGCCAAACCCTCCTAGCGGATGTGGGGAAATACGAGCAGTACTTC. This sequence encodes CASSQTLLADVGKYEQYF.